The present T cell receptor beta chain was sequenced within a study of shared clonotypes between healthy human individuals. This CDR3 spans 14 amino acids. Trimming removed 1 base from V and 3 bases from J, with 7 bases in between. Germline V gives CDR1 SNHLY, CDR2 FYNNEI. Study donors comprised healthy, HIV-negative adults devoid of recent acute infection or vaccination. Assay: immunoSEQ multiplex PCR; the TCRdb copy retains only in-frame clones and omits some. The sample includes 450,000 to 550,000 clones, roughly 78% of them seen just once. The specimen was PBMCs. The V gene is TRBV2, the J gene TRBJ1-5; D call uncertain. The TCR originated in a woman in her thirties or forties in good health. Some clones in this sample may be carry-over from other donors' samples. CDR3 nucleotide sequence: TGTGCCAGCAGTGAAGAGAGGTTCAATCAGCCCCAGCATTTT. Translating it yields CASSEERFNQPQHF.